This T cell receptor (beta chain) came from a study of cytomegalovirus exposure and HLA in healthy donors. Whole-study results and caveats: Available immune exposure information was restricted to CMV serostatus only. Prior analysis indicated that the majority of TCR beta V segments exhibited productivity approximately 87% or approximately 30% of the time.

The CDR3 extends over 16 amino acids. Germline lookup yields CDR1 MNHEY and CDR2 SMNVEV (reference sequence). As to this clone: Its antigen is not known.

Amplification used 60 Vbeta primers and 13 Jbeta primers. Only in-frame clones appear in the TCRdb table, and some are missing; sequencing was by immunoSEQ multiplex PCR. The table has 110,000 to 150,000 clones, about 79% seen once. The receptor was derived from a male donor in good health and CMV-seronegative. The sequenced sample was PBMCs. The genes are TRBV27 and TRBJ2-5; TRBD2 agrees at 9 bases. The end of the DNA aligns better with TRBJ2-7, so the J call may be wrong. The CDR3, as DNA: TGTGCCAGCAGGCCAGAGAGACTAGCGGAAGACTACGAGCAGTACTTC. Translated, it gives CASRPERLAEDYEQYF.